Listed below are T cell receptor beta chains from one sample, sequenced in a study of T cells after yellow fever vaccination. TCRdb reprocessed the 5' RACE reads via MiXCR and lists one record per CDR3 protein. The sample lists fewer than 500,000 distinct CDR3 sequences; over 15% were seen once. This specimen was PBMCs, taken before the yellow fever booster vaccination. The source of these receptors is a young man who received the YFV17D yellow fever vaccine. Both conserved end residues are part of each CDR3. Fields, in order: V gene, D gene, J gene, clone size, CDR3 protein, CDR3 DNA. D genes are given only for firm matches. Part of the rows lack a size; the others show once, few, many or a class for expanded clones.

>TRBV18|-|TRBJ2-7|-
CASSPEGYEQYF
TGTGCCAGCTCACCAGAGGGCTACGAGCAGTACTTC
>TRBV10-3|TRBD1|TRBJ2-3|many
CAISEGTGGADTQYF
TGTGCCATCAGTGAAGGGACAGGGGGGGCAGATACGCAGTATTTT
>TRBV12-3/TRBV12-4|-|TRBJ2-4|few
CASTSGQLKNIQYF
TGTGCCAGCACCTCCGGACAGCTTAAAAACATTCAGTACTTC
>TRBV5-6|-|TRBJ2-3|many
CASSLRGYTDTQYF
TGTGCCAGCAGCTTGAGGGGATACACAGATACGCAGTATTTT
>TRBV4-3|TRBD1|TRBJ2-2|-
CASSQMTGVGGELFF
TGCGCCAGCAGCCAAATGACAGGGGTGGGCGGGGAGCTGTTTTTT
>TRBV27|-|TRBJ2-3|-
CASSAFFLGTDTQYF
TGTGCCAGCAGTGCCTTCTTCCTAGGCACAGATACGCAGTATTTT
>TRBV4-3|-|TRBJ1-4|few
CASSQDRATNEKLFF
TGCGCCAGCAGCCAAGACAGGGCAACTAATGAAAAACTGTTTTTT
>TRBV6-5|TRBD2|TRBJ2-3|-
CASSYGGGALGTDTQYF
TGTGCCAGCAGTTACGGCGGGGGGGCCTTAGGCACAGATACGCAGTATTTT
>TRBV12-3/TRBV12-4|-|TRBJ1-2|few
CASTLRGSRGYTF
TGTGCCAGCACCCTTAGGGGTTCTCGAGGCTACACCTTC
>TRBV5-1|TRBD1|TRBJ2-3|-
CASSLVGQGAADTQYF
TGCGCCAGCAGCTTGGTCGGACAGGGTGCCGCAGATACGCAGTATTTT
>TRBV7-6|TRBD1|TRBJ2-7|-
CASSPPGQRPLEQYF
TGTGCCAGCAGTCCTCCGGGACAGAGGCCCCTCGAGCAGTACTTC
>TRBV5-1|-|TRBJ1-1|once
CASSWVPGAEAFF
TGCGCCAGCAGCTGGGTCCCAGGGGCTGAAGCTTTCTTT
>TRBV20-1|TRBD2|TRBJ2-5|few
CSARGGLAGGETQYF
TGCAGTGCTAGAGGGGGACTAGCGGGGGGAGAGACCCAGTACTTC
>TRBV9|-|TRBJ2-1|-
CASSVGDQGHEQFF
TGTGCCAGCAGCGTAGGGGACCAGGGTCATGAGCAGTTCTTC
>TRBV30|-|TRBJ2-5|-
CAWRIYHQETQYF
TGTGCCTGGAGGATTTACCACCAAGAGACCCAGTACTTC
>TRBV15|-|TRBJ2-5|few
CATSTYRDGGTQYF
TGTGCCACCAGCACGTACCGGGACGGGGGTACCCAGTACTTC
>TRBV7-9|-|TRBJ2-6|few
CASSSQGAGANVLTF
TGTGCCAGCAGCTCACAGGGTGCCGGGGCCAACGTCCTGACTTTC
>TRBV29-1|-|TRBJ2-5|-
CSVGITPQETQYF
TGCAGCGTTGGTATAACACCTCAAGAGACCCAGTACTTC
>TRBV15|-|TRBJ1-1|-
CATSRDSTKDTEAFF
TGTGCCACCAGCAGAGACTCGACCAAAGACACTGAAGCTTTCTTT
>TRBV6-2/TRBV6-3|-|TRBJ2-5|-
CASRGLVAETQYF
TGTGCCAGCAGGGGACTGGTGGCGGAGACCCAGTACTTC
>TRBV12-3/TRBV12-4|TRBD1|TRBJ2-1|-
CASRSKTGGSYNERFF
TGTGCCAGCAGATCAAAGACAGGGGGTTCCTACAATGAGCGGTTCTTC
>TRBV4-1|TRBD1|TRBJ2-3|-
CASSLQGTTDTQYF
TGCGCCAGCAGTTTACAGGGGACAACAGATACGCAGTATTTT
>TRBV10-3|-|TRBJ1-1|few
CAISGWRTNMNTEAFF
TGTGCCATCAGTGGGTGGCGGACTAACATGAACACTGAAGCTTTCTTT
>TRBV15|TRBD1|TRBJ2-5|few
CATTNGDRETQYF
TGTGCCACCACCAATGGGGACAGAGAGACCCAGTACTTC
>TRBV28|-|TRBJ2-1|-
CASTPWGPSSYNEQFF
TGTGCCAGCACCCCCTGGGGGCCTAGCTCCTACAATGAGCAGTTCTTC
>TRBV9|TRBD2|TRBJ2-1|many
CASSPRLAYNEQFF
TGTGCCAGCAGCCCCCGACTAGCGTACAATGAGCAGTTCTTC
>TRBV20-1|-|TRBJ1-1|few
CSARSDTEAFF
TGCAGTGCTAGGAGCGACACTGAAGCTTTCTTT
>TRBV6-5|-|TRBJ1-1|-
CASSTNTEAFF
TGTGCCAGCAGTACGAACACTGAAGCTTTCTTT
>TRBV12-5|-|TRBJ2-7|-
CASGPSLGDLYEQYF
TGTGCTAGTGGTCCATCCTTGGGAGATCTCTACGAGCAGTACTTC
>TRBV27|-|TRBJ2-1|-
CASSQDRGLNEQFF
TGTGCCAGCAGTCAGGACAGAGGTCTCAATGAGCAGTTCTTC
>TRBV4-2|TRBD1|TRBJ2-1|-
CASSPSTGDNEQFF
TGTGCCAGCAGCCCATCGACAGGGGACAATGAGCAGTTCTTC
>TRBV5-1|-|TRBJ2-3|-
CASSVQEPHTDTQYF
TGCGCCAGCAGCGTCCAGGAGCCGCACACAGATACGCAGTATTTT
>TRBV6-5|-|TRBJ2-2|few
CASSYSSQGYGELFF
TGTGCCAGCAGTTACAGTTCGCAGGGGTACGGGGAGCTGTTTTTT
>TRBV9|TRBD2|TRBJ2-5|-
CASSVFSGGGLQTQYF
TGTGCCAGCAGCGTTTTCAGCGGGGGGGGACTACAGACCCAGTACTTC
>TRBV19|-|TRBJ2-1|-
CASSISGANPNEQFF
TGTGCCAGTAGTATATCTGGGGCAAATCCCAATGAGCAGTTCTTC
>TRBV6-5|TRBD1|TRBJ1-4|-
CASSGEGAGNEKLFF
TGTGCCAGCAGTGGAGAGGGGGCAGGTAATGAAAAACTGTTTTTT
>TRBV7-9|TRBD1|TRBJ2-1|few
CASSLARTGVNNEQFF
TGTGCCAGCAGCTTAGCGCGGACAGGGGTCAACAATGAGCAGTTCTTC
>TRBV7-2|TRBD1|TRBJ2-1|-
CASSLWTGGYEQFF
TGTGCCAGCAGCTTGTGGACAGGGGGCTATGAGCAGTTCTTC
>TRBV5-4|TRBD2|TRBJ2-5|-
CASRGSPGGPETQYF
TGTGCCAGCAGGGGGTCTCCGGGGGGGCCGGAGACCCAGTACTTC
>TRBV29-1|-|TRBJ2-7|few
CSVVVVTFSEQYF
TGCAGCGTTGTGGTGGTGACCTTCAGCGAGCAGTACTTC
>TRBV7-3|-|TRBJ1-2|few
CASSPDPDYGYTF
TGTGCCAGCAGCCCGGACCCAGACTATGGCTACACCTTC
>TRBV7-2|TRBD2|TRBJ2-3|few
CASSLDVAGGTDTQYF
TGTGCCAGCAGCTTAGATGTGGCGGGGGGCACAGATACGCAGTATTTT
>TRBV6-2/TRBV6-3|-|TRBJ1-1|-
CASMLTGFMNTEAFF
TGTGCCAGCATGCTAACAGGTTTCATGAACACTGAAGCTTTCTTT
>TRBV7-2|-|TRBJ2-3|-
CASSQPTGFLTDTQYF
TGTGCCAGCAGCCAGCCAACAGGATTCCTCACAGATACGCAGTATTTT
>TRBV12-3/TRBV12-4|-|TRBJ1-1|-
CASSQTGPEAFF
TGTGCCAGCAGTCAAACAGGCCCTGAAGCTTTCTTT
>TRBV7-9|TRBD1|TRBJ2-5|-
CASSSARQGVETQYF
TGTGCCAGCAGTTCCGCTCGACAGGGTGTGGAGACCCAGTACTTC
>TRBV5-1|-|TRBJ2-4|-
CASTNSGGGAQNIQYF
TGCGCCAGCACCAACTCAGGAGGGGGGGCCCAAAACATTCAGTACTTC
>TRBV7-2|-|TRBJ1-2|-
CASSLSMLYGYTF
TGTGCCAGCAGCTTAAGTATGCTCTATGGCTACACCTTC
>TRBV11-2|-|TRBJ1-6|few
CASSLRSSYNSPLHF
TGTGCCAGCAGCCTCCGGAGCTCCTATAATTCACCCCTCCACTTT
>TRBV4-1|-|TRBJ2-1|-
CASSQGLRGNEQFF
TGCGCCAGCAGCCAAGGCCTCCGGGGCAATGAGCAGTTCTTC
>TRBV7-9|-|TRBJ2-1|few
CASSPDRVNEQFF
TGTGCCAGCAGCCCAGACAGAGTGAATGAGCAGTTCTTC
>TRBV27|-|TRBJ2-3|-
CASSLSDGGGGTDTQYF
TGTGCCAGCAGTTTATCAGACGGAGGGGGCGGAACAGATACGCAGTATTTT
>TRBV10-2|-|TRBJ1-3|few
CASSQRGAYSGNTIYF
TGCGCCAGCAGTCAAAGGGGAGCATACTCTGGAAACACCATATATTTT
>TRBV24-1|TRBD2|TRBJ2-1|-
CATSESGTRPYNEQFF
TGTGCCACCAGTGAATCCGGGACTAGGCCCTACAATGAGCAGTTCTTC
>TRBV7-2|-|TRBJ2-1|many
CASGDRSYNEQFF
TGTGCCAGCGGGGACCGCTCCTACAATGAGCAGTTCTTC
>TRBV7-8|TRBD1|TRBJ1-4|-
CASSLGQGFEKLFF
TGTGCCAGCAGCTTAGGACAGGGATTTGAAAAACTGTTTTTT
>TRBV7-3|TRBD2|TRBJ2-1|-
CASSATSGEYNEQFF
TGTGCCAGCAGCGCCACTAGCGGGGAGTACAATGAGCAGTTCTTC
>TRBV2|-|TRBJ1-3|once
CASGLGEGNTIYF
TGTGCCAGCGGTTTGGGCGAGGGAAACACCATATATTTT
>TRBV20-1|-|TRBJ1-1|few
CSASGTKNTEAFF
TGCAGTGCTAGCGGGACGAAGAACACTGAAGCTTTCTTT
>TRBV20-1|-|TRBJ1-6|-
CSARLSQGSSPLHF
TGCAGTGCTAGATTGTCCCAGGGGAGTTCACCCCTCCACTTT